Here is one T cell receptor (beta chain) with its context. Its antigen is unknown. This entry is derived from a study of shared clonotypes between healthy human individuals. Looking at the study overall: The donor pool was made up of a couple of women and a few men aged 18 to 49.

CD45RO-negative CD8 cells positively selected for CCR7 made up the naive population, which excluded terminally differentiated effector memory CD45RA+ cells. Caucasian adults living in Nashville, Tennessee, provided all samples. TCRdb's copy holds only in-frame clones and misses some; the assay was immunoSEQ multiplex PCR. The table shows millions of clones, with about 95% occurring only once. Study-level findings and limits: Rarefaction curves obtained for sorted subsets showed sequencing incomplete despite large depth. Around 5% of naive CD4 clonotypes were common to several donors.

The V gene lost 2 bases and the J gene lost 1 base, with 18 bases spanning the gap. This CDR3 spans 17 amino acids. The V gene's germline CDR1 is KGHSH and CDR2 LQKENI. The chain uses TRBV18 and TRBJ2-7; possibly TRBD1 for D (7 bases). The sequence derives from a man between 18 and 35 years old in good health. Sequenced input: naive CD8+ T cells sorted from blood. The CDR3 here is CASSPVRGRGPSYEQYF. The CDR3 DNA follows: TGTGCCAGCTCACCAGTAAGGGGGCGGGGCCCTTCCTACGAGCAGTACTTC.